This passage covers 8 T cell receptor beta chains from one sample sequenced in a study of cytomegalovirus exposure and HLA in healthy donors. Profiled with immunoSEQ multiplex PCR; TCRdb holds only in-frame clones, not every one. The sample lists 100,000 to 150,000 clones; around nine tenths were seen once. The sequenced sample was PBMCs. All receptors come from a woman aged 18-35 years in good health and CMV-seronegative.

In DNA, the CDR3 is TGTGCCAGCAGCCCGGGACACCTAACCGGTCAGCCCCAGCATTTT. This gives the protein CASSPGHLTGQPQHF. This chain joins TRBV5-6 and TRBJ1-5, with D tentatively TRBD1 (6 bases). Germline values: CDR1 SGHDT, CDR2 YYEEEE. CDR3 length equals 15 residues. With 4 bases removed from V and 6 bases from J, the gap between germline ends came to 17 bases.

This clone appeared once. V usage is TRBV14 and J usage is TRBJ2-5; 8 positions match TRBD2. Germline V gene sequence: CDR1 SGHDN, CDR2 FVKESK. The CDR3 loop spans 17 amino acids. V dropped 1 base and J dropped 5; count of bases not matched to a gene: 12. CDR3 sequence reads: CASSQGFSAGGRETQYF. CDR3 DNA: TGTGCCAGCAGCCAAGGCTTCTCGGCGGGAGGAAGGGAGACCCAGTACTTC.

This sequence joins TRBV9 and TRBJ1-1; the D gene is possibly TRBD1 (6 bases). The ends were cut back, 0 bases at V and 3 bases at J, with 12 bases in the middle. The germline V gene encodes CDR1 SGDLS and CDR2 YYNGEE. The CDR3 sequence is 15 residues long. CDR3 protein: CASSVDGGVDTEAFF. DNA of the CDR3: TGTGCCAGCAGCGTAGATGGGGGCGTGGACACTGAAGCTTTCTTT.

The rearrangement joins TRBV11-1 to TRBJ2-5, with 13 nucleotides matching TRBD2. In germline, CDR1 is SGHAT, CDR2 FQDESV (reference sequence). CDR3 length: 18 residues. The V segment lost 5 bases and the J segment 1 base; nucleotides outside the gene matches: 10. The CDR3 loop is CASSIDGLAGDLQETQYF. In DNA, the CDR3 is TGTGCCAGCAGCATCGACGGACTAGCGGGAGATCTCCAAGAGACCCAGTACTTC. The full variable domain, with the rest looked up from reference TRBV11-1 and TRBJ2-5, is EAEVAQSPRYKITEKSQAVAFWCDPISGHATLYWYRQILGQGPELLVQFQDESVVDDSQLPKDRFSAERLKGVDSTLKIQPAELGDSAMYLCASSIDGLAGDLQETQYFGPGTRLLVL.

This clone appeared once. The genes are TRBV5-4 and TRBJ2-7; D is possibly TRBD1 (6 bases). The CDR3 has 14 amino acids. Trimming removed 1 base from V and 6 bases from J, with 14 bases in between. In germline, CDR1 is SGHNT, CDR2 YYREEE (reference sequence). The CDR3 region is CASSLFQGRVEQYF. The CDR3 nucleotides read TGTGCCAGCAGCTTGTTCCAGGGGCGCGTCGAGCAGTACTTC.

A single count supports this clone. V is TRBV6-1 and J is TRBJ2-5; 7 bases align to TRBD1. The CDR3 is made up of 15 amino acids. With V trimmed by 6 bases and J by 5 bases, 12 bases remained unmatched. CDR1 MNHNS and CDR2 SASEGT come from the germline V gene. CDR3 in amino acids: CASRERQGSVETQYF. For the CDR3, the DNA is TGTGCCAGCAGGGAGAGACAGGGTAGCGTGGAGACCCAGTACTTC.

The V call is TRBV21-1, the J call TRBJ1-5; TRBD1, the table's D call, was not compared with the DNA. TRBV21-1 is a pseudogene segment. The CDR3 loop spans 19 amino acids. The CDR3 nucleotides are TGTGCCAGCAGCAAAATCGCCCCAGGAAAAACCAGTAGCAATCAGCCCCAGCATTTT. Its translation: CASSKIAPGKTSSNQPQHF.

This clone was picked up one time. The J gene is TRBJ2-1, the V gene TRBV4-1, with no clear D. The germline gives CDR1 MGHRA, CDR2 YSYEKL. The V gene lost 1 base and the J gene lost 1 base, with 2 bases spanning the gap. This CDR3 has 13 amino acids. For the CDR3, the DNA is TGCGCCAGCAGCCAAGCATCCTACAATGAGCAGTTCTTC. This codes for CASSQASYNEQFF.